This TCR beta chain was retrieved from a study of lymphopenia after photon versus proton radiotherapy. Study-wide points: Photon-treated patients lost naive T cells and TCR diversity; proton-treated stayed stable. Better survival with proton therapy was suggested as possible, not demonstrated. After lymphocyte nadir, photon-treated repertoires showed oligoclonal expansion, especially CD8+ Temra. Post-nadir TCR diversity decline inversely tracked overall survival among those who died.

The ends lost 2 bases at V and 5 bases at J; junction bases unmatched: 7. CDR1 is MNHEY and CDR2 is SMNVEV in the germline V gene (reference sequence). The CDR3 covers 17 residues. Some clones are missing from TCRdb's copy, which holds only in-frame ones; the method was immunoSEQ multiplex PCR. This sample has 60,000 or so clones, with roughly nine tenths found just once. On this clone itself: The antigen is undetermined.

This receptor was identified in a man aged 80 or over with esophageal cancer. This sample comprised peripheral blood, obtained from a patient treated with proton-based radiotherapy. V and J are TRBV27 and TRBJ2-2; 11 positions agree with TRBD1. CDR3 in amino acids: CASSLSPGQGGTGELFF. CDR3 DNA sequence: TGTGCCAGCAGTTTAAGCCCGGGACAGGGGGGTACCGGGGAGCTGTTTTTT.